This T cell receptor (beta chain) was captured in a study of T cell changes during pregnancy in multiple sclerosis. Clones were sequenced by immunoSEQ multiplex PCR, and TCRdb holds only the in-frame ones, with some missing. The data hold around 60,000 clones, with 93% observed a single time. With V trimmed by 5 bases and J by 7 bases, 5 bases remained unmatched. Looked up from germline, CDR1 is SGHTA and CDR2 is FQGNSA. The CDR3 loop spans 13 amino acids. The clonotype comes from a female donor with multiple sclerosis, enrolled in a pregnancy study. Sequenced material: peripheral blood, taken after pregnancy. The chain carries TRBV7-2 and TRBJ1-1; 9 bases line up with TRBD1. The CDR3 sequence: CASSLTGGYEAFF. CDR3 nucleotides: TGTGCCAGCAGCCTGACAGGGGGTTATGAAGCTTTCTTT.